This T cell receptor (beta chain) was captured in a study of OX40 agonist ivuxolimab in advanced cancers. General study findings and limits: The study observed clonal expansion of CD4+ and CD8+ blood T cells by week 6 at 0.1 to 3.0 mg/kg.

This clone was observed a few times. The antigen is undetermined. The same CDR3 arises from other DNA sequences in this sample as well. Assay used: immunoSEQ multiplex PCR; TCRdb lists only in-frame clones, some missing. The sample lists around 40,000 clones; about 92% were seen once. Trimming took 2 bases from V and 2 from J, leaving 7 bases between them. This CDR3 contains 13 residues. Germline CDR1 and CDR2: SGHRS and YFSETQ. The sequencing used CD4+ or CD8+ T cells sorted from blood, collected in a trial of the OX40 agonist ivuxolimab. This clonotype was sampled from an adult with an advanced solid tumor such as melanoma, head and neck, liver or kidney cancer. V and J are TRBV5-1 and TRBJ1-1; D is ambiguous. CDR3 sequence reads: CASSFTSNTEAFF. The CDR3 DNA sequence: TGCGCCAGCAGCTTTACAAGCAACACTGAAGCTTTCTTT. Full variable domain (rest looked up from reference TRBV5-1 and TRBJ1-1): KAGVTQTPRYLIKTRGQQVTLSCSPISGHRSVSWYQQTPGQGLQFLFEYFSETQRNKGNFPGRFSGRQFSNSRSEMNVSTLELGDSALYLCASSFTSNTEAFFGQGTRLTVV.